The entry below gives a single T cell receptor (beta chain) sequence along with its context. Its antigen is still unknown. A few pembrolizumab responders had their TCRs sequenced. These data are taken from a study of PD-1 blockade in mismatch repair-deficient tumors. Whole-study context: All were previously treated, progressing patients with 11 to 13 mismatch repair-deficient cancer types.

Study observations and caveats: Rapid post-treatment expansion, then contraction, generally preceding radiologic response, marked tumor-resident clones.

V lost 0 bases and J lost 0, with 6 bases in between. In germline, CDR1 is SQVTM, CDR2 ANQGSEA. The CDR3 spans 13 residues. Assay: immunoSEQ multiplex PCR; the TCRdb copy retains only in-frame clones and omits some. The sample lists 120,000 or so clones; about 88% were seen once. Here the sequenced sample was peripheral blood, taken 44 weeks after starting pembrolizumab. The chain carries TRBV29-1 and TRBJ2-7; D remains ambiguous. This sequence was found in an adult with mismatch repair-deficient cancer. As DNA, the CDR3 is TGCAGCGTTGAAGATCAGAGCTCCTACGAGCAGTACTTC. Residues: CSVEDQSSYEQYF.